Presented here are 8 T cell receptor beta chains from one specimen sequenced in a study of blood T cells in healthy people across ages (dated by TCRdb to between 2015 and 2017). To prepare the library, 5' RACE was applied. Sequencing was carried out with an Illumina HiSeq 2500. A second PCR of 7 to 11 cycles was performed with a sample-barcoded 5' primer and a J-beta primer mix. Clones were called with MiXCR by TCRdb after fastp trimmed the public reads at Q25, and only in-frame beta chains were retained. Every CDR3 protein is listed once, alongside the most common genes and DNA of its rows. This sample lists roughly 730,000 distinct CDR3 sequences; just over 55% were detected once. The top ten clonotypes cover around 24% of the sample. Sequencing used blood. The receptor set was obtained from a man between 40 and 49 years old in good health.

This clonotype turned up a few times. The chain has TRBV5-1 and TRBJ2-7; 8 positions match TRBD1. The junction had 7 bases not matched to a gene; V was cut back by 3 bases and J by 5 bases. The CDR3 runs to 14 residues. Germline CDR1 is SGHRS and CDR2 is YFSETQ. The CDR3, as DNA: TGCGCCAGCAGCTCCGGACAGGGTTGGGACGAGCAGTACTTC. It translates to CASSSGQGWDEQYF. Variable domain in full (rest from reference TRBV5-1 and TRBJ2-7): KAGVTQTPRYLIKTRGQQVTLSCSPISGHRSVSWYQQTPGQGLQFLFEYFSETQRNKGNFPGRFSGRQFSNSRSEMNVSTLELGDSALYLCASSSGQGWDEQYFGPGTRLTVT.

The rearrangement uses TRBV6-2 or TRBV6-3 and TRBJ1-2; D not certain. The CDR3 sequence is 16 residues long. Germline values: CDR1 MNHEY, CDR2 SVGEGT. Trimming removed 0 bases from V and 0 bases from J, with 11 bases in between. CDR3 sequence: CASSYSTKEPNYGYTF. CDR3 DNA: TGTGCCAGCAGTTACTCGACTAAGGAACCTAACTATGGCTACACCTTC.

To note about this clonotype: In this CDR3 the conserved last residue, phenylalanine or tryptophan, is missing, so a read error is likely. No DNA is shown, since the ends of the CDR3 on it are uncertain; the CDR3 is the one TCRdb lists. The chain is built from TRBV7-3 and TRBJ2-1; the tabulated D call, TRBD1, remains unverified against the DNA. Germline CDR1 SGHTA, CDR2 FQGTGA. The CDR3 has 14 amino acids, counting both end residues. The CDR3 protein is CASSLGSGQNERFI.

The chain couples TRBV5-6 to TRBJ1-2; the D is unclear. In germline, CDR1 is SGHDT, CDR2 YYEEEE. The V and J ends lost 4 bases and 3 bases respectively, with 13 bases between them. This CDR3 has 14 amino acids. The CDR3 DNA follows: TGTGCCAGCAGCCCACTCAATAGGGACTATGGCTACACCTTC. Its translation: CASSPLNRDYGYTF.

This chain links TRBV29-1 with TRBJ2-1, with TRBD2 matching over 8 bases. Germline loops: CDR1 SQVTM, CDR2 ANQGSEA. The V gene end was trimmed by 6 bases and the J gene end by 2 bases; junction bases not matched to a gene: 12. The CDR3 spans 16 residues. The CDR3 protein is CSVAGGGSRPYNEQFF. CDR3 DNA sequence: TGCAGCGTCGCGGGAGGCGGGAGTAGGCCCTACAATGAGCAGTTCTTC.

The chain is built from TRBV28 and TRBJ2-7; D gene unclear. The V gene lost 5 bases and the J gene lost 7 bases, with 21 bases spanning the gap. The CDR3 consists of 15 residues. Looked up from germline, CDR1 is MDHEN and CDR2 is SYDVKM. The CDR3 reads CASSPARGSYNEQYF. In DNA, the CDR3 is TGTGCCAGCAGTCCCGCTAGAGGATCCTACAATGAGCAGTACTTC.

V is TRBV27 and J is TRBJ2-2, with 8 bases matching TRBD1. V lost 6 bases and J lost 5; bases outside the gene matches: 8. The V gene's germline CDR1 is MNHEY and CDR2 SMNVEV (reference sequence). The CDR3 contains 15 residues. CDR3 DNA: TGTGCCAGCAGCAAACGACAGGGGATAACCGGGGAGCTGTTTTTT. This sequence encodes CASSKRQGITGELFF.

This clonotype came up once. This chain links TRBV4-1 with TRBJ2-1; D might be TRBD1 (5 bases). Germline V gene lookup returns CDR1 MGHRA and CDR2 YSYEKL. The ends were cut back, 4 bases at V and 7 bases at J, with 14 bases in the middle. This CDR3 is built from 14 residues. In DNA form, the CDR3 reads TGCGCCAGCAGCCGACCAGGGCCTATGAATGAGCAGTTCTTC. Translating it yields CASSRPGPMNEQFF.